The source of this TCR beta chain is a study of shared T cell receptors in the human thymus. Sequencing was performed with immunoSEQ multiplex PCR; in TCRdb, only in-frame clones are kept and a portion is missing. Found here are 700,000 to 750,000 clones, 80% to 90% of them singletons; the top ten hold 0.0095% to 0.011%. Germline V gene data show CDR1 as SGHVS and CDR2 as FNYEAQ. This CDR3 spans 15 amino acids. Trimming shortened V by 1 base and J by 4 bases, and 13 bases separated the two germline ends. The same specimen was also included in a second study, on human thymus T cells. In that study: Infants served as donors; they were healthy and Finnish and were having corrective surgery for congenital heart defects. The study used thymus tissue resected during corrective heart surgery. Both thymic and peripheral blood repertoires showed apparently biased V and J usage. Thymic repertoires of unrelated individuals were reported in related research to overlap highly.

The chain employs TRBV7-6 and TRBJ1-1; D possibly corresponds to TRBD1 (6 bases). The sequence was obtained from a girl under three years old with a congenital heart defect. The specimen sequenced was thymocytes. The CDR3 is CASSLVIRQATEAFF. CDR3 bases: TGTGCCAGCAGCTTAGTTATAAGACAGGCCACTGAAGCTTTCTTT.